This T cell receptor beta chain was identified during a study of shared clonotypes between healthy human individuals. This clone was recorded once. Original analysis: Filtering differed, since immunoSEQ gave only junction sequences and no quality scores. The data were produced by immunoSEQ multiplex PCR, yet TCRdb's version contains in-frame clones alone and is incomplete. V, J and clone size reflect that table, while D and trimming were determined from the DNA. The sample contains a few hundred thousand clones, 73% of which appear only once. V was shortened by 3 bases and J by 4 bases, with 13 bases between the two germline ends. CDR1 is MNHEY and CDR2 is SVGAGI in the germline V gene. The CDR3 length is 14 residues.

Sequencing was performed on memory CD4+ T cells sorted from blood. The sample's subset: CD45RA-negative fraction. The chain recombines TRBV6-5 with TRBJ2-7; TRBD1 might be the D (6 bases). This clonotype originated in a man aged 25 to 45 in good health. The CDR3 bases are TGTGCCAGCAGTTATTCCCAGGGGTTGTACGAGCAGTACTTC. It codes for CASSYSQGLYEQYF.